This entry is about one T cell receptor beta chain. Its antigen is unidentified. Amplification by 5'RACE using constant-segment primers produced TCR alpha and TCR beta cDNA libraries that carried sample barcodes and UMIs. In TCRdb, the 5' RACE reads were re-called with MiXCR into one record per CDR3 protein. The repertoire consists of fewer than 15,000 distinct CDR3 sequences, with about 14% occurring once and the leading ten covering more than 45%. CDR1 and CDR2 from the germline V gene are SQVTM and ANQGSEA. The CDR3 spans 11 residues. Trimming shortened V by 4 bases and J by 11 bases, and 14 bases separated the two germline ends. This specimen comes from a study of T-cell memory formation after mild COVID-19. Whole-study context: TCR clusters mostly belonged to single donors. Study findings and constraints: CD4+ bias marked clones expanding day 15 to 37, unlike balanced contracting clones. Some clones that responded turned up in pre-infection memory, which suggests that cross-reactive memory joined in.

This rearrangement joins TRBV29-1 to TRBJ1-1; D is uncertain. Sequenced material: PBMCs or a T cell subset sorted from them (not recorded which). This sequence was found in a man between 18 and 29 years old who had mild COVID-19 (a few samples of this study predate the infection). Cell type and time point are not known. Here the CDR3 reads CSVVVLGRAFF. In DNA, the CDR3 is TGCAGCGTTGTCGTACTCGGACGGGCTTTCTTT.